The 14 T cell receptor beta chains below were found in one sample sequenced in a study of circulating CD8 cells and anti-PD-1 response in melanoma. Using 15 ng of total RNA, TCR libraries were made with the QIAseq Immune Repertoire TCR panel. A single record per CDR3 protein comes from TCRdb applying MiXCR to the reads. Here the sample spans roughly 890 distinct CDR3 sequences, more than 9% being singletons. From live CD3+CD8+TCRalphabeta+ cells, four PD-1 and/or TIGIT subsets were sorted. The sample in question was CD8+ T cells from PBMCs, obtained at baseline or after one month of anti-PD-1 therapy (not recorded which). The receptors come from a human donor with melanoma.

This clonotype ranks as medium-sized. The V gene is TRBV7-3, the J gene TRBJ2-1, with D perhaps matching TRBD1 (5 bases). The germline V and J ends were trimmed by 2 bases and 0 bases, with 8 bases remaining between them. The CDR3 totals 15 residues. From germline, CDR1 is SGHTA and CDR2 FQGTGA. CDR3 DNA sequence: TGTGCCAGCAGCTTAGGGCAGGGCTCCTACAATGAGCAGTTCTTC. Amino acids: CASSLGQGSYNEQFF.

By sample share, this clonotype is medium-sized. The gene calls are TRBV7-2 and TRBJ2-2; D perhaps matches TRBD2 (5 bases). CDR3 size: 14 residues. Trimming stripped 3 bases from V and 4 bases from J, with 9 bases between. The germline gives CDR1 SGHTA, CDR2 FQGNSA. The CDR3 reads CASSFFGVTGELFF. In nucleotides, the CDR3 is TGTGCCAGCAGCTTCTTCGGGGTCACCGGGGAGCTGTTTTTT.

In this sample, this clonotype turned up a few times. V and J are TRBV27 and TRBJ2-7; D gene ambiguous. CDR1 MNHEY and CDR2 SMNVEV come from the germline V gene (reference sequence). V lost 0 bases, J lost 2 bases, and 8 bases lay in between. The length of the CDR3 is 14 residues. The chain's CDR3 is CASSLSRSTYEQYF. The DNA of the CDR3 is TGTGCCAGCAGTTTATCGAGAAGTACCTACGAGCAGTACTTC.

This clonotype is medium-sized within its sample. V gene TRBV29-1 combines with J gene TRBJ2-7, with D possibly called TRBD1 or TRBD2 (5 bases each). The CDR3 covers 14 residues. The germline V gene encodes CDR1 SQVTM and CDR2 ANQGSEA. The V end was cut by 5 bases, the J end by 6 bases, with 20 bases between. CDR3 loop: CSVHPLCRGTEQYF. The CDR3 DNA reads TGCAGCGTTCACCCCCTCTGTCGAGGGACCGAGCAGTACTTC.

The chain employs TRBV7-3 and TRBJ2-3, with D possibly being TRBD1 (6 bases). The tail of the sequence fits TRBJ1-5 better, so the J call may be wrong. This CDR3 comprises 18 residues. Germline assignment: CDR1 SGHTA and CDR2 FQGTGA. The CDR3 here is CASSLGSGGPRGTDTQHF. CDR3 coding DNA: TGTGCCAGCAGCTTAGGGAGCGGGGGGCCCAGGGGCACAGATACGCAGCATTTT.

This sequence joins TRBV28 and TRBJ2-7; the D is unclear. The V gene's germline CDR1 is MDHEN and CDR2 SYDVKM. This CDR3 has 14 amino acids. V was clipped by 2 bases and J by 0 bases, with 8 bases between them. CDR3 sequence reads: CASSLVANSYEQYF. The CDR3 DNA follows: TGTGCCAGCAGTTTAGTAGCAAACTCCTACGAGCAGTACTTC.

This clonotype is categorized as medium-sized. The chain links TRBV25-1 to TRBJ2-7; TRBD1 matches 9 bases. This CDR3 contains 14 residues. V gave up 4 bases and J gave up 4 bases; unmatched junction bases: 5. The germline V gene encodes CDR1 MGHDK and CDR2 SYGVNS. The CDR3 here is CASSAGTGPYEQYF. The CDR3 DNA is TGTGCCAGCAGTGCGGGGACAGGGCCATACGAGCAGTACTTC.

By its share, this clonotype is medium-sized. The chain links TRBV5-5 to TRBJ2-7; D may correspond to TRBD1 or TRBD2 (5 bases each). The V end was cut by 2 bases, the J end by 2 bases, with 8 bases between. Germline-derived CDR1 and CDR2 are SGHKS and YYEKEE (reference sequence). The CDR3 covers 13 residues. This CDR3 reads CASSFGATYEQYF. The CDR3 region has the DNA TGTGCCAGCAGCTTCGGGGCTACCTACGAGCAGTACTTC. Supplemented by reference TRBV5-5 and TRBJ2-7, the full variable domain reads DAGVTQSPTHLIKTRGQQVTLRCSPISGHKSVSWYQQVLGQGPQFIFQYYEKEERGRGNFPDRFSARQFPNYSSELNVNALLLGDSALYLCASSFGATYEQYFGPGTRLTVT.

By share of the sample, this clonotype is medium-sized (0.01 to 0.1%). This chain uses TRBV5-4 with TRBJ2-3; 8 nucleotides line up with TRBD2. Germline lookup yields CDR1 SGHNT and CDR2 YYREEE (reference sequence). V was pared by 4 bases and J by 2 bases, with 6 bases of the junction left unmatched. The CDR3 loop spans 15 amino acids. This CDR3 is CASSQAGALTDTQYF. The CDR3 DNA reads as TGTGCCAGCAGCCAAGCGGGGGCCCTCACAGATACGCAGTATTTT.

This clonotype is labeled as medium-sized. The chain links TRBV12-5 to TRBJ1-4; 9 positions match TRBD1. After removal of 6 bases from V and 8 bases from J, the junction contained 10 bases not matched to a gene. The CDR3 runs to 15 residues. Germline values: CDR1 LGHNT, CDR2 FRNRAP. The CDR3 sequence: CASGAHTGGGEKLFF. The CDR3 nucleotides are TGTGCTAGTGGAGCCCACACAGGGGGCGGAGAAAAACTGTTTTTT.

This clonotype was detected only a few times. V gene TRBV28 combines with J gene TRBJ1-1; D remains ambiguous. V was pared by 3 bases and J by 1 base, with 15 bases between. The CDR3 contains 16 residues. Germline assignment: CDR1 MDHEN and CDR2 SYDVKM. The CDR3 DNA reads TGTGCCAGCAGTTTTCCCCTCGGCCAGAAGAACACTGAAGCTTTCTTT. Residues: CASSFPLGQKNTEAFF. The whole variable domain, filled in from reference TRBV28 and TRBJ1-1, reads DVKVTQSSRYLVKRTGEKVFLECVQDMDHENMFWYRQDPGLGLRLIYFSYDVKMKEKGDIPEGYSVSREKKERFSLILESASTNQTSMYLCASSFPLGQKNTEAFFGQGTRLTVV.

By sample fraction, this clonotype is medium-sized (0.01 to 0.1%). This rearrangement joins TRBV19 to TRBJ2-5; maybe TRBD1 (7 bases). The CDR3 loop spans 15 amino acids. Trimming removed 4 bases at V and 5 bases at J, with 17 bases between. CDR1 is LNHDA, CDR2 SQIVND, per germline (reference sequence). The CDR3 DNA reads as TGTGCCAGTAGTAGGTGGACAGGCGCGGGGGAGACCCAGTACTTC. Protein sequence: CASSRWTGAGETQYF.

This clonotype is classed as medium-sized. This chain links TRBV19 with TRBJ1-5, with no clear D. V lost 5 bases to trimming and J lost 0 bases, with 11 bases between them. CDR1 LNHDA and CDR2 SQIVND come from the germline V gene (reference sequence). This CDR3 region has 15 residues. CDR3 amino acids: CASSVGDLSNQPQHF. CDR3 in DNA: TGTGCCAGTAGTGTCGGGGATCTTAGCAATCAGCCCCAGCATTTT.

The chain combines TRBV7-2 with TRBJ2-7, with 9 bases that match TRBD1. Germline CDR1 SGHTA, CDR2 FQGNSA. There are 14 residues in the CDR3. Unmatched junction bases numbered 4, after V lost 5 bases and J lost 2 bases. The CDR3 nucleotides read TGTGCCAGCAGCCAGGGGGACAGGGCCTACGAGCAGTACTTC. Residues: CASSQGDRAYEQYF.